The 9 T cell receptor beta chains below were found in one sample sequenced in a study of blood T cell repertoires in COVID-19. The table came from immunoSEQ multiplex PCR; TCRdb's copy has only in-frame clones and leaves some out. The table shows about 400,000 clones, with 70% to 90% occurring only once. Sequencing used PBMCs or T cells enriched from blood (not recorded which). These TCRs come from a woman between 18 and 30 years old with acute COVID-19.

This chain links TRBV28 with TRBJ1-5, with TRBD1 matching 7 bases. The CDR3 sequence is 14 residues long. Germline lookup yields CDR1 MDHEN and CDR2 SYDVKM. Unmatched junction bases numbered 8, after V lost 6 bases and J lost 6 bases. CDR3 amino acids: CASRDRFRTQPQHF. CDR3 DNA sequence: TGTGCCAGCAGGGACAGGTTCCGGACTCAGCCCCAGCATTTT.

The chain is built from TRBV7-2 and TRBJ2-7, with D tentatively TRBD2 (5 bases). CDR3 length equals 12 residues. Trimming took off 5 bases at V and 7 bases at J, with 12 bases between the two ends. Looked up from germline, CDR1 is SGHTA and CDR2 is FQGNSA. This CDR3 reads CASSQNQREQYF. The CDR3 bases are TGTGCCAGCAGCCAAAATCAGCGGGAGCAGTACTTC.

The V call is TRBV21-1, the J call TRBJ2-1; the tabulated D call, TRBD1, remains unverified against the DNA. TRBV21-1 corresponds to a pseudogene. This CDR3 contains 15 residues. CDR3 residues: CASSKEDRGSNEQFF. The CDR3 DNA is TGTGCCAGCAGCAAAGAGGACAGGGGAAGCAATGAGCAGTTCTTC.

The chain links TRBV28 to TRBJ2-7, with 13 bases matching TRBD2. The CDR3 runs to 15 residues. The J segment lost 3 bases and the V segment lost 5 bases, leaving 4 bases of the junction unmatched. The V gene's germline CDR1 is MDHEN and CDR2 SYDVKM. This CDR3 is CASSLRLAGGYEQYF. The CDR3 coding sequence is TGTGCCAGCAGTCTCCGACTAGCGGGAGGCTACGAGCAGTACTTC.

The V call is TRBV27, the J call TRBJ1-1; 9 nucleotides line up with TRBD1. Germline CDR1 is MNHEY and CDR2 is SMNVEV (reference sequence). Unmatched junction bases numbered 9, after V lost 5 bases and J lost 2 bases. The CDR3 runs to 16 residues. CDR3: CASSQGTGWSNTEAFF. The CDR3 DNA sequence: TGTGCCAGCAGTCAAGGGACAGGGTGGAGCAACACTGAAGCTTTCTTT.

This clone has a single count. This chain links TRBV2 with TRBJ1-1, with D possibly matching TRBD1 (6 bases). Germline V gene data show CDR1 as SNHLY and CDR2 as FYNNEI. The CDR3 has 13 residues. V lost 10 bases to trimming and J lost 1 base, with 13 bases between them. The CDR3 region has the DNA TGTGCCACCCAGGGGTTCAAGAACACTGAAGCTTTCTTT. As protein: CATQGFKNTEAFF.

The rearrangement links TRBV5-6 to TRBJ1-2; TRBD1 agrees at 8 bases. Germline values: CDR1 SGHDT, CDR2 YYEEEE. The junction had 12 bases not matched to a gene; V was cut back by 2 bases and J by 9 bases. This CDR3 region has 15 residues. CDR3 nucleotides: TGTGCCAGCAGCTTTGCCGGACAGGGAGGGAATAGCTACACCTTC. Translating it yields CASSFAGQGGNSYTF.

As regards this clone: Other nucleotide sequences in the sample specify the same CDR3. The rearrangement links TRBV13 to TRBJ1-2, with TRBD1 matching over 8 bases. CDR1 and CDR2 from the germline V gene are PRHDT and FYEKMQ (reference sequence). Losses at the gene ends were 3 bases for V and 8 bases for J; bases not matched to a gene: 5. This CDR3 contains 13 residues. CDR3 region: CASSFGQGRGYTF. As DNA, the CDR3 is TGTGCCAGCAGCTTCGGACAGGGTCGGGGCTACACCTTC.

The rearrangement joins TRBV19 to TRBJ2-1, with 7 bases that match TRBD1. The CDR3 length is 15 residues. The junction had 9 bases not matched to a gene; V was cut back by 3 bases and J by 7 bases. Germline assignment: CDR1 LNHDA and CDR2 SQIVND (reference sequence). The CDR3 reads CASSIGVTGSNEQFF. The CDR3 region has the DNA TGTGCCAGTAGTATCGGAGTGACAGGGAGTAATGAGCAGTTCTTC.